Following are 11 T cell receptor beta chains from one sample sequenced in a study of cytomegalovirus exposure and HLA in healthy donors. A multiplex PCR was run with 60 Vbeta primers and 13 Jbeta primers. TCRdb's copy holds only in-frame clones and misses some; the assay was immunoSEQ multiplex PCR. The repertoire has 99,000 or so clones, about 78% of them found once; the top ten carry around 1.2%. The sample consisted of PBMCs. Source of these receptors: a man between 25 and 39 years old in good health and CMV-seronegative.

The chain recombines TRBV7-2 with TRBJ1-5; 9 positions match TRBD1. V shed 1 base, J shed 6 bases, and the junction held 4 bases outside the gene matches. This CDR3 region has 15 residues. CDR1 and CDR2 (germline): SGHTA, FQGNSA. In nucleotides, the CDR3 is TGTGCCAGCAGCTTAGAGGGGACAGGGCTTCAGCCCCAGCATTTT. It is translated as CASSLEGTGLQPQHF.

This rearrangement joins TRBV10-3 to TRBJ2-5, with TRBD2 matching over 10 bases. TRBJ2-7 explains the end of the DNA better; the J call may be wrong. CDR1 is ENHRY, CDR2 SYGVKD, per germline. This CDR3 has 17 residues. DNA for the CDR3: TGTGCCATCAGGGGACTAGCGAATAAAGTGGGGCTGGGCGAGCAGTACTTC. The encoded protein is CAIRGLANKVGLGEQYF.

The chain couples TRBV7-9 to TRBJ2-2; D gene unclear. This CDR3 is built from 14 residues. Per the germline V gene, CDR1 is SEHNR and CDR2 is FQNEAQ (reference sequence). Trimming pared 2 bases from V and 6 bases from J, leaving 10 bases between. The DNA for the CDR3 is TGTGCCAGCAGCTTATTATTCGGTTCCGGGGAGCTGTTTTTT. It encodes CASSLLFGSGELFF.

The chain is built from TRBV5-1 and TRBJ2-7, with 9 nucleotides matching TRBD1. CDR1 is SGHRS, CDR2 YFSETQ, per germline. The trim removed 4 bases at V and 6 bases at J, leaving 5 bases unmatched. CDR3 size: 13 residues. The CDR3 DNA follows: TGCGCCAGCAGCCGGACAGGGGTCCGCGAGCAGTACTTC. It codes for CASSRTGVREQYF.

The CDR3 reads CASSALGGTEAFF. As DNA, the CDR3 is TGTGCCAGCAGCGCACTAGGGGGCACTGAAGCTTTCTTT. This sequence joins TRBV7-9 and TRBJ1-1; D perhaps matches TRBD1 (6 bases). The CDR3 consists of 13 residues. Trimming took off 5 bases at V and 4 bases at J, with 11 bases between the two ends. The germline CDR1 and CDR2 sequences are SEHNR and FQNEAQ (reference sequence).

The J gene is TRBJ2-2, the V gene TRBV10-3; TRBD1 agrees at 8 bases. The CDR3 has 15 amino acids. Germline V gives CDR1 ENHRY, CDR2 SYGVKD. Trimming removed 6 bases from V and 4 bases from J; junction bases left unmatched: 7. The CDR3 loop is CAIRGQAKGTGELFF. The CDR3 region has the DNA TGTGCCATCAGGGGACAGGCCAAGGGCACCGGGGAGCTGTTTTTT.

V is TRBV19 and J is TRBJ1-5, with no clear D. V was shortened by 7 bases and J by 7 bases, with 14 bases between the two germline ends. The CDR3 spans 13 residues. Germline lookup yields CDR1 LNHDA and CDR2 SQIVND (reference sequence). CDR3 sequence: CASTPTPGQPQHF. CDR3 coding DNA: TGTGCCAGTACCCCAACACCCGGGCAGCCCCAGCATTTT.

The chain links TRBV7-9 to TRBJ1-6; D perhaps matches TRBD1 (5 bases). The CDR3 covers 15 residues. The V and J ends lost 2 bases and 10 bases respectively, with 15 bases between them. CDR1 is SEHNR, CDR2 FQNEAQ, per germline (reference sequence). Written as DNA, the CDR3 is TGTGCCAGCAGCTTAAAGGGGCCAGGTCACTCACCCCTCCACTTT. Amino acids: CASSLKGPGHSPLHF.

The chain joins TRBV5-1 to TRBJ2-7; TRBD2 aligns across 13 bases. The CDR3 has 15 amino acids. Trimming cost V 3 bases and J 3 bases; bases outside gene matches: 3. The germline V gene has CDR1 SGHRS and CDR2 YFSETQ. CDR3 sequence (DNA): TGCGCCAGCAGCTGGGGGACTAGCGGGGACTACGAGCAGTACTTC. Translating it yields CASSWGTSGDYEQYF.

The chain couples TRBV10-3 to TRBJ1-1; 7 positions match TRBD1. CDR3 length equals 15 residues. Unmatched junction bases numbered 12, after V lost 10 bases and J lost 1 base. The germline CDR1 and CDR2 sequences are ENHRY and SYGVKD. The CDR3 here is CATATPGQANTEAFF. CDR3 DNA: TGTGCCACCGCAACTCCCGGACAGGCGAACACTGAAGCTTTCTTT.

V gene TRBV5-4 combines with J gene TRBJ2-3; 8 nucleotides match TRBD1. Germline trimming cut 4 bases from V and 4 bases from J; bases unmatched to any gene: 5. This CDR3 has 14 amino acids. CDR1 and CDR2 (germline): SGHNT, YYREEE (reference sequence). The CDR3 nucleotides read TGTGCCAGCAGCGTAGGACAGGGCCCAGATACGCAGTATTTT. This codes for CASSVGQGPDTQYF.